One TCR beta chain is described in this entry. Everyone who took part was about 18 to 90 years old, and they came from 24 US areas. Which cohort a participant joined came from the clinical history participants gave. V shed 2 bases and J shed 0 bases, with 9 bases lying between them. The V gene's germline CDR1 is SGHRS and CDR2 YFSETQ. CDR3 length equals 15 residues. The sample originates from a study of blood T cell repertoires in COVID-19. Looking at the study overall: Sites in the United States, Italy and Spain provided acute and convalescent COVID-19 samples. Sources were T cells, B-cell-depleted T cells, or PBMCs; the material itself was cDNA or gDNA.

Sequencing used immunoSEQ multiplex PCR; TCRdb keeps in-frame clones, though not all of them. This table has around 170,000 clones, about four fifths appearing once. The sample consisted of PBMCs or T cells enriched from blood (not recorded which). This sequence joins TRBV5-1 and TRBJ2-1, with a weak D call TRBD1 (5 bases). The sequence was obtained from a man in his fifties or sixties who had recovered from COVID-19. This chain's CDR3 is CASSFQGFSYNEQFF. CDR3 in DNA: TGCGCCAGCAGCTTTCAGGGTTTCTCCTACAATGAGCAGTTCTTC.